The 14 T cell receptor beta chains listed next were all sequenced from one sample in a study of cytomegalovirus exposure and HLA in healthy donors. Amplification used 60 Vbeta primers and 13 Jbeta primers. Produced via immunoSEQ multiplex PCR; TCRdb's table is partial and in-frame only. Recorded for this sample: approximately 190,000 clones. What was sequenced was PBMCs. The origin of the receptors is a man aged 30 to 39 in good health and CMV-seronegative.

This chain joins TRBV9 and TRBJ2-3; a weak D match, TRBD2 (5 bases). Germline CDR1 is SGDLS and CDR2 is YYNGEE. The CDR3 extends over 15 amino acids. V lost 0 bases to trimming and J lost 4 bases, with 12 bases between them. The CDR3 region is CASSVVGESADTQYF. CDR3 nucleotides: TGTGCCAGCAGCGTAGTCGGGGAGAGCGCAGATACGCAGTATTTT.

The chain recombines TRBV10-3 with TRBJ1-6; the match to TRBD1 covers 9 bases. V lost 6 bases, J lost 9 bases, and 18 bases stayed unmatched. Germline V gene data show CDR1 as ENHRY and CDR2 as SYGVKD. The CDR3 is 18 residues long. The CDR3 sequence is CAISPAGTGRFSGSPLHF. CDR3 sequence (DNA): TGTGCCATCAGCCCCGCCGGGACAGGGAGATTTTCAGGTTCACCCCTCCACTTT.

The J gene is TRBJ2-7, the V gene TRBV6-1, with D possibly matching TRBD1 (6 bases). The CDR3 totals 15 residues. Per germline, CDR1 MNHNS and CDR2 SASEGT. The V gene lost 4 bases and the J gene lost 6 bases, with 19 bases spanning the gap. The CDR3 region is CASSGGQSLISEQYF. Written as DNA, the CDR3 is TGTGCCAGCAGTGGTGGACAGTCCCTTATCTCCGAGCAGTACTTC.

The chain recombines TRBV19 with TRBJ1-4, with 10 bases lining up with TRBD1. CDR3 size: 20 residues. Losses at the gene ends were 0 bases for V and 0 bases for J; bases not matched to a gene: 10. CDR1 and CDR2 from the germline V gene are LNHDA and SQIVND (reference sequence). CDR3 in amino acids: CASSIDPLTGGSATNEKLFF. CDR3 coding DNA: TGTGCCAGTAGTATAGACCCACTGACAGGGGGCTCTGCAACTAATGAAAAACTGTTTTTT.

V usage is TRBV18 and J usage is TRBJ2-2, with no clear D. The germline V gene encodes CDR1 KGHSH and CDR2 LQKENI. CDR3 length: 16 amino acids. V lost 0 bases, J lost 4 bases, and 12 bases lay in between. CDR3 protein: CASSPPSASSTGELFF. CDR3 nucleotides: TGTGCCAGCTCACCACCGAGTGCCTCAAGCACCGGGGAGCTGTTTTTT.

The rearrangement joins TRBV6-1 to TRBJ2-4; D unresolved. Germline CDR1 and CDR2: MNHNS and SASEGT. CDR3 length: 14 residues. V was cut by 1 base and J by 8 bases, with 12 bases left in between. CDR3 nucleotide sequence: TGTGCCAGCAGTGAAGTAAGGCTTCGGGACATTCAGTACTTC. Translation gives CASSEVRLRDIQYF.

V usage is TRBV10-3 and J usage is TRBJ1-2; TRBD1 matches at 8 bases. The ends lost 7 bases at V and 4 bases at J; junction bases unmatched: 5. CDR3 length equals 13 residues. Germline loops: CDR1 ENHRY, CDR2 SYGVKD. The CDR3 sequence is CAITTGEGYGYTF. CDR3 bases: TGTGCCATCACGACAGGGGAAGGCTATGGCTACACCTTC.

This chain uses TRBV6-5 with TRBJ2-5; D might be TRBD1 (5 bases). V was shortened by 0 bases and J by 0 bases, with 11 bases between the two germline ends. Germline V gene data show CDR1 as MNHEY and CDR2 as SVGAGI. CDR3 length: 16 residues. In DNA form, the CDR3 reads TGTGCCAGCAGTTACTCGGGCAGGGCTTACCAAGAGACCCAGTACTTC. This translates into CASSYSGRAYQETQYF.

This sequence joins TRBV25-1 and TRBJ2-7; 7 nucleotides align to TRBD1. CDR1 and CDR2 (germline): MGHDK, SYGVNS. The CDR3 spans 14 residues. V was pared by 4 bases and J by 5 bases, with 8 bases of the junction left unmatched. CDR3 sequence reads: CASSGTDRANEQYF. The CDR3 region has the DNA TGTGCCAGCAGTGGTACCGACAGGGCTAACGAGCAGTACTTC.

The chain carries TRBV28 and TRBJ1-6; 10 nucleotides agree with TRBD1. J was trimmed by 10 bases and V by 6 bases; bases with no gene match: 6. CDR3 length: 14 amino acids. Germline loops: CDR1 MDHEN, CDR2 SYDVKM. CDR3 loop: CASSPGTGDSPLHF. The CDR3 bases are TGTGCCAGCAGCCCCGGGACAGGGGACTCACCCCTCCACTTT.

The chain employs TRBV2 and TRBJ1-3; D possibly corresponds to TRBD1 (6 bases). The CDR3 has 15 residues. Deletions cut 7 bases from V and 6 bases from J, with 19 bases between. CDR1 is SNHLY, CDR2 FYNNEI, per germline. The CDR3 DNA reads TGTGCCAGCACCCCTCCGGGGGGCCGGGTAAACACCATATATTTT. This codes for CASTPPGGRVNTIYF. The variable domain in full, completed from reference TRBV2 and TRBJ1-3, reads EPEVTQTPSHQVTQMGQEVILRCVPISNHLYFYWYRQILGQKVEFLVSFYNNEISEKSEIFDDQFSVERPDGSNFTLKIRSTKLEDSAMYFCASTPPGGRVNTIYFGEGSWLTVV.

The chain combines TRBV11-3 with TRBJ2-1; D not resolved. Per germline, CDR1 SGHNT and CDR2 YENEEA. The CDR3 extends over 15 amino acids. V was shortened by 3 bases and J by 4 bases, with 13 bases between the two germline ends. The CDR3 DNA reads TGTGCCAGCAGCTTTGACGGAGTCTCGTACAATGAGCAGTTCTTC. Its protein product is CASSFDGVSYNEQFF.

The V gene is TRBV14, the J gene TRBJ1-4; D may be TRBD1 (6 bases). Trimming removed 0 bases at V and 1 base at J, with 15 bases between. Germline CDR1 is SGHDN and CDR2 is FVKESK. The CDR3 contains 18 residues. Here the CDR3 DNA reads TGTGCCAGCAGCCAAGATTTGGCGACAGGAGGAACTAATGAAAAACTGTTTTTT. Translating it yields CASSQDLATGGTNEKLFF.

The chain is built from TRBV19 and TRBJ1-5, with TRBD1 as a possible D gene (6 bases). CDR1 LNHDA and CDR2 SQIVND come from the germline V gene (reference sequence). The CDR3 extends over 18 amino acids. The V end lost 6 bases, the J end lost 2 bases, and 23 bases lay between the germline ends. The CDR3 DNA reads TGTGCCAGTAGCTTAGGGACAAGTTACGATGGGGGCAATCAGCCCCAGCATTTT. Translation gives CASSLGTSYDGGNQPQHF. Full variable domain (rest looked up from reference TRBV19 and TRBJ1-5): DGGITQSPKYLFRKEGQNVTLSCEQNLNHDAMYWYRQDPGQGLRLIYYSQIVNDFQKGDIAEGYSVSREKKESFPLTVTSAQKNPTAFYLCASSLGTSYDGGNQPQHFGDGTRLSIL.